The entry below describes one T cell receptor beta chain. Assay used: immunoSEQ multiplex PCR; TCRdb lists only in-frame clones, some missing. The sample consists of roughly 68,000 clones, 95% to 98% of them appearing once. The sample is drawn from a study of technical replicates of blood from a few donors. Germline CDR1 MGHDK, CDR2 SYGVNS. This CDR3 is built from 17 residues. Trimming at V came to 1 base and at J to 6 bases, leaving 12 bases not matched to a gene. The rearrangement joins TRBV25-1 to TRBJ2-5; the match to TRBD2 covers 9 bases. Sequencing input: T cells isolated from PBMCs. This clonotype was sampled from a human donor in good health. CDR3 DNA: TGTGCCAGCAGTGAATGGGGGGTAGCGGGAGAACAACAGACCCAGTACTTC. This translates into CASSEWGVAGEQQTQYF.